This note documents a single T cell receptor beta chain sequence. Its antigen is not identified. Data came from immunoSEQ multiplex PCR; TCRdb stores just in-frame clones and leaves some out. The table lists approximately 70,000 clones, around 93% of them singletons. The data were taken from a study of OX40 agonist ivuxolimab in advanced cancers. Study as a whole: The treatment was a fully human IgG2 OX40 agonist, ivuxolimab. A history of anti-PD-1, anti-PD-L1 or anti-CTLA-4 therapy was acceptable, and approximately 40% had some.

Study conclusions and caveats: Relative to CD4+ cells, CD8+ T cells on average had more expanded clones.

V was pared by 1 base and J by 4 bases, with 11 bases between. The CDR3 has 14 amino acids. The germline CDR1 and CDR2 sequences are MGHRA and YSYEKL. The receptor's source is an adult with an advanced solid tumor such as melanoma, head and neck, liver or kidney cancer. The chain employs TRBV4-1 and TRBJ2-7; no clear D. The material was CD4+ or CD8+ T cells sorted from blood, obtained in a trial of the OX40 agonist ivuxolimab. CDR3 nucleotide sequence: TGCGCCAGCAGCCAAGTAGGCCTGGTGTACGAGCAGTACTTC. This sequence encodes CASSQVGLVYEQYF.